This TCR beta chain was obtained from a study of T cell changes during pregnancy in multiple sclerosis. Data came from immunoSEQ multiplex PCR; TCRdb stores just in-frame clones and leaves some out. The table lists tens of thousands of clones, around 93% of them singletons. V lost 9 bases, J lost 8 bases, and 8 bases stayed unmatched. There are 13 residues in the CDR3. Germline assignment: CDR1 LNHNV and CDR2 YYDKDF (reference sequence). This sequence originates from a female donor with multiple sclerosis, enrolled in a pregnancy study. This sample comprised peripheral blood, obtained after pregnancy. The chain is built from TRBV15 and TRBJ2-1; TRBD2 matches 9 bases. CDR3 amino acids: CATNPVAGDEQFF. In nucleotides, the CDR3 is TGTGCCACTAACCCCGTAGCGGGGGATGAGCAGTTCTTC.